These 10 T cell receptor beta chains came from one sample sequenced in a study of cytomegalovirus exposure and HLA in healthy donors. The PCR had 60 Vbeta and 13 Jbeta primers. The repertoire was sequenced with immunoSEQ multiplex PCR; TCRdb's copy has only in-frame clones and lacks some. Among around 110,000 clones listed, 70% to 80% were seen once. Sequenced input: PBMCs. The source of these receptors is a man younger than 45 in good health and CMV-seropositive.

The rearrangement uses TRBV11-3 and TRBJ2-5, with 8 bases that match TRBD1. The CDR3 is 13 amino acids. Germline lookup yields CDR1 SGHNT and CDR2 YENEEA. Germline trimming cut 5 bases from V and 5 bases from J; bases unmatched to any gene: 4. This CDR3 reads CASSPDRGETQYF. CDR3 in DNA: TGTGCCAGCAGCCCCGACAGGGGTGAGACCCAGTACTTC.

This clone was seen once. V and J are TRBV4-3 and TRBJ2-7; possibly TRBD2 for D (5 bases). There are 14 residues in the CDR3. V dropped 0 bases and J dropped 3 bases, with 9 bases sitting between them. Germline assignment: CDR1 LGHNA and CDR2 YSLEER. The CDR3 is CASSQDQGSYEQYF. The CDR3 bases are TGCGCCAGCAGCCAAGATCAAGGGAGCTACGAGCAGTACTTC.

V usage is TRBV6-6 and J usage is TRBJ2-7; 9 nucleotides line up with TRBD2. CDR1 MNHNY and CDR2 SVGAGI come from the germline V gene (reference sequence). With V trimmed by 0 bases and J by 3 bases, 0 bases remained unmatched. This CDR3 region has 14 residues. CDR3 in DNA: TGTGCCAGCAGTTACTCTAGCGGGAGCTACGAGCAGTACTTC. Translated: CASSYSSGSYEQYF.

The V call is TRBV19, the J call TRBJ1-6; tentative D call: TRBD1 (5 bases). The CDR3 length is 13 residues. Germline CDR1 and CDR2: LNHDA and SQIVND (reference sequence). The ends were cut back, 11 bases at V and 10 bases at J, with 18 bases in the middle. CDR3 residues: CACNPRDGSPLHF. CDR3 DNA: TGTGCCTGTAACCCGCGGGACGGGTCACCCCTCCACTTT.

The chain has TRBV6-5 and TRBJ2-5; the D gene is possibly TRBD2 (5 bases). Near its end, the DNA agrees better with TRBJ2-7, so the J call may be wrong. The CDR3 is made up of 14 amino acids. CDR1 is MNHEY and CDR2 is SVGAGI in the germline V gene. CDR3 sequence reads: CASSYSGGRYEQYF. The CDR3, as DNA: TGTGCCAGCAGTTACTCCGGCGGGCGCTACGAGCAGTACTTC.

This clone was seen once. The rearrangement links TRBV5-1 to TRBJ2-5, with 9 positions matching TRBD2. CDR1 and CDR2 from the germline V gene are SGHRS and YFSETQ. V gave up 1 base and J gave up 4 bases; unmatched junction bases: 8. The CDR3 totals 16 residues. DNA for the CDR3: TGCGCCAGCAGCTTGACTGCGGGAGGGCCCTCAGAGACCCAGTACTTC. Its translation: CASSLTAGGPSETQYF.

CDR3 bases: TGTGCCAGCAGTCTGCGACAGCTTAATGAAAAACTGTTTTTT. It is translated as CASSLRQLNEKLFF. The chain is built from TRBV27 and TRBJ1-4, with a possible D match to TRBD1 (5 bases). Germline CDR1 and CDR2: MNHEY and SMNVEV (reference sequence). This CDR3 is 14 amino acids long. V was cut by 5 bases and J by 4 bases, with 11 bases left in between.

The DNA for the CDR3 is TGTGCCAGCAGGATCCAGGGGGCGGGTAGTGGGGAGCTGTTTTTT. Translating gives CASRIQGAGSGELFF. V usage is TRBV6-5 and J usage is TRBJ2-2; 8 nucleotides line up with TRBD1. CDR1 is MNHEY and CDR2 is SVGAGI in the germline V gene. The ends lost 6 bases at V and 8 bases at J; junction bases unmatched: 11. The CDR3 spans 15 residues.

V is TRBV7-8 and J is TRBJ2-5; TRBD2 aligns across 8 bases. The V gene end was trimmed by 3 bases and the J gene end by 5 bases; junction bases not matched to a gene: 8. The length of the CDR3 is 15 residues. Germline V lookup: CDR1 SGHVS, CDR2 FQNEAQ. CDR3 protein: CASSLARLARETQYF. DNA for the CDR3: TGTGCCAGCAGCTTGGCCCGACTAGCGCGGGAGACCCAGTACTTC.

This chain connects TRBV25-1 to TRBJ2-1; 7 nucleotides align to TRBD2. Losses at the gene ends were 10 bases for V and 4 bases for J; bases not matched to a gene: 13. Germline V gene lookup returns CDR1 MGHDK and CDR2 SYGVNS. This CDR3 has 15 amino acids. The DNA for the CDR3 is TGTGCCACCACACCTGGCGGGGGAAGGTACAATGAGCAGTTCTTC. Translation: CATTPGGGRYNEQFF.